This passage covers 2 T cell receptor beta chains from one sample sequenced in a study of shared clonotypes between healthy human individuals. Assay used: immunoSEQ multiplex PCR; TCRdb lists only in-frame clones, some missing. This sample has about 320,000 clones, with around 86% found just once. The source material was memory CD8+ T cells sorted from blood. Subset here: CD45RO+ cells pooled with CCR7-negative TemRA cells. Receptors originate from a man between 18 and 35 years old in good health.

The chain links TRBV6-1 to TRBJ2-3; D may match TRBD1 or TRBD2 (6 bases each). The germline V gene has CDR1 MNHNS and CDR2 SASEGT. The CDR3 has 16 amino acids. V lost 1 base, J lost 4 bases, and 15 bases lay in between. The CDR3 reads CASSEEGGWGADTQYF. CDR3 bases: TGTGCCAGCAGTGAAGAGGGGGGATGGGGCGCAGATACGCAGTATTTT.

This clone has just a few counts. This chain connects TRBV30 to TRBJ2-1; 7 bases are shared with TRBD2. CDR3 length: 14 amino acids. Germline-derived CDR1 and CDR2 are GTSNPN and SVGIG (reference sequence). V was pared by 2 bases and J by 10 bases, with 11 bases of the junction left unmatched. The CDR3 is CAWSLSGGLEEQFF. The CDR3 region has the DNA TGTGCCTGGAGTTTATCGGGAGGACTTGAGGAGCAGTTCTTC.